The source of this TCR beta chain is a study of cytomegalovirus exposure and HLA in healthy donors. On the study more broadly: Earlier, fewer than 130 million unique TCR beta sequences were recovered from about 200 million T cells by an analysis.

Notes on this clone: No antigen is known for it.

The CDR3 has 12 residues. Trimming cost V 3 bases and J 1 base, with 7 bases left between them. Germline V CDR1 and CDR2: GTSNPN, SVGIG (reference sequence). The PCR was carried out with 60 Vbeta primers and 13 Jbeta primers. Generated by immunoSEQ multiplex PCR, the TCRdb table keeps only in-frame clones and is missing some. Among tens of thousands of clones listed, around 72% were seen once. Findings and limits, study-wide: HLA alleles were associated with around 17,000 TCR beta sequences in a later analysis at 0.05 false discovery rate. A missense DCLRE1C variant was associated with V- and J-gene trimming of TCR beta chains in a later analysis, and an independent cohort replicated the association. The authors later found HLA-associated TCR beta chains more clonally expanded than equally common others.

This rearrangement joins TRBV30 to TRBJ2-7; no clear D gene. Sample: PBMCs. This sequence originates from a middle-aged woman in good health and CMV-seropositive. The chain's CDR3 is CAWRPVSYEQYF. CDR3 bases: TGTGCCTGGAGGCCGGTATCCTACGAGCAGTACTTC.